This TCR beta chain was captured in a study of shared clonotypes between healthy human individuals. Study background: The study used three CD4 naive, three CD4 memory, two CD8 naive and one CD8 memory plate per donor.

The table came from immunoSEQ multiplex PCR; TCRdb's copy has only in-frame clones and leaves some out. The data hold some 1.5 million clones, with about 96% observed a single time. Naive CD45RA+ and memory CD45RA-negative subsets were split from CD4+ cells. Trimming pared 0 bases from V and 0 bases from J, leaving 12 bases between. The CDR3 runs to 15 residues. The V gene's germline CDR1 is GTSNPN and CDR2 SVGIG (reference sequence). Whole-study findings and limits: Across subsets, estimated richness was generally greater for naive than for memory populations.

For this clone: Its antigen is not known.

Sequencing was carried out using naive CD4+ T cells sorted from blood. This sample's subset: CD45RA+ positively selected. The V gene is TRBV30, the J gene TRBJ2-7, with unresolved D. The clonotype originates from a man in his thirties or forties in good health. CDR3 in amino acids: CAWSVSSSGSYEQYF. The CDR3 nucleotides are TGTGCCTGGAGTGTCTCCTCATCCGGCTCCTACGAGCAGTACTTC.